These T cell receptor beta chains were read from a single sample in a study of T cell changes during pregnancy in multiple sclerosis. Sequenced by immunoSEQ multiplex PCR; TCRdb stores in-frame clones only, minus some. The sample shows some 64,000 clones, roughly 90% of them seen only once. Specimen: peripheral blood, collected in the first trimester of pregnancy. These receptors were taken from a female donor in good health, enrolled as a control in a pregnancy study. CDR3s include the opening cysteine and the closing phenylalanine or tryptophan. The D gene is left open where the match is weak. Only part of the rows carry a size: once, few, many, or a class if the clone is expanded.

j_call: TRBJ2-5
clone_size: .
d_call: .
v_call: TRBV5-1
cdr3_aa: CASSSEPLWETQYF
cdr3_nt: TGCGCCAGCAGCTCGGAGCCCCTTTGGGAGACCCAGTACTTC

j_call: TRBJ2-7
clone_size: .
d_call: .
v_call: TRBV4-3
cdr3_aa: CASSQSGLDEQYF
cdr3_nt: TGCGCCAGCAGCCAGAGCGGGTTAGACGAGCAGTACTTC

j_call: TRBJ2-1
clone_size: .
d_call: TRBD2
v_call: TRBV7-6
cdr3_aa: CASMPSAGETNEQFF
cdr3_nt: TGTGCCAGCATGCCTTCAGCGGGAGAGACCAATGAGCAGTTCTTC

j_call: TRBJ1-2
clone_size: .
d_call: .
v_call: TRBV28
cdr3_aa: CASTIRGSDGYTF
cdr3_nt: TGTGCCAGCACCATTAGGGGATCCGATGGCTACACCTTC

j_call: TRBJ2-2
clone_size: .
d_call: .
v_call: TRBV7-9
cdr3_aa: CASTLAGFPGELFF
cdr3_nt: TGTGCCAGCACCCTCGCAGGGTTCCCCGGGGAGCTGTTTTTT

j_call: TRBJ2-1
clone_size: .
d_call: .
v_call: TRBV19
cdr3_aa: CASIGLAGEQFF
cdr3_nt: TGTGCCAGTATTGGGCTAGCTGGCGAGCAGTTCTTC

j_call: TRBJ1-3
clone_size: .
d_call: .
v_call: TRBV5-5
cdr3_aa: CASSLQTSGNTIYF
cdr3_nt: TGTGCCAGCAGCTTACAAACGTCTGGAAACACCATATATTTT

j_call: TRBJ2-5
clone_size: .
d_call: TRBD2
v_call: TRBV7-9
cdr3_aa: CASSTLAGGRETQYF
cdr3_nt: TGTGCCAGCAGCACACTAGCGGGGGGGCGAGAGACCCAGTACTTC

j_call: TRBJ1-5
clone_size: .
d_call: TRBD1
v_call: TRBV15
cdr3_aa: CATSRGQGGNQPQHF
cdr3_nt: TGTGCCACCAGCAGAGGACAGGGCGGCAATCAGCCCCAGCATTTT

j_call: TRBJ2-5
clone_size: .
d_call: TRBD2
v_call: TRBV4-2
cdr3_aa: CASSQAPGGSGETQYF
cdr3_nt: TGTGCCAGCAGCCAAGCCCCGGGGGGTTCAGGGGAGACCCAGTACTTC

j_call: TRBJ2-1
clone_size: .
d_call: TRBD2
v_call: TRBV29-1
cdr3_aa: CSVVTTSGSSYNEQFF
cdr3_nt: TGCAGCGTCGTCACGACTAGCGGGAGCTCCTACAATGAGCAGTTCTTC

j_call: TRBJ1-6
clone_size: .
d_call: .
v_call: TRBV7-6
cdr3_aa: CASSIDPSSYNSPLHF
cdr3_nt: TGTGCCAGCAGCATAGATCCGAGCTCCTATAATTCACCCCTCCACTTT

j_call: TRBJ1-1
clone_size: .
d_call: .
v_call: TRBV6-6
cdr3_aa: CASSYSRPGTEAFF
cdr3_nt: TGTGCCAGCAGTTACTCGAGGCCAGGGACTGAAGCTTTCTTT

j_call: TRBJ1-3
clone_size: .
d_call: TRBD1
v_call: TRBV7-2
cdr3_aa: CASSFLGQGMGGNTIYF
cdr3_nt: TGTGCCAGCAGCTTTCTCGGACAGGGAATGGGAGGAAACACCATATATTTT

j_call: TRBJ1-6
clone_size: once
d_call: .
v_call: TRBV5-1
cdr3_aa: CASSLDGVNSPLHF
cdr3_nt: TGCGCCAGCAGCCTGGACGGAGTTAATTCACCCCTCCACTTT

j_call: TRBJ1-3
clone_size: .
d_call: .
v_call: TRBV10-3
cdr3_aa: CAISESFQGLSGNTIYF
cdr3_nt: TGTGCCATCAGTGAGTCGTTTCAGGGGCTAAGTGGAAACACCATATATTTT

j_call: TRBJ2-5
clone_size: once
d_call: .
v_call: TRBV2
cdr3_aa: CASSELMAGPETQYF
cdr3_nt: TGTGCCAGCAGTGAGTTAATGGCGGGGCCGGAGACCCAGTACTTC

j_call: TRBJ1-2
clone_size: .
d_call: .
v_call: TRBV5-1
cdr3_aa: CASSPTGPYGYTF
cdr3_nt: TGCGCCAGCAGCCCAACAGGGCCCTATGGCTACACCTTC

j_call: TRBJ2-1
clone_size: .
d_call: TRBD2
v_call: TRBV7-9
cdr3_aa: CASSPTLAGSFF
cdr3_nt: TGTGCCAGCAGCCCCACTCTAGCGGGATCATTCTTC

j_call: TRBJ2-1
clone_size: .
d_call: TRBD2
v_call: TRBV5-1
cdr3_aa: CASSLDPVRGSEQFF
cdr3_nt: TGCGCCAGCAGCTTGGACCCAGTGCGCGGGAGTGAGCAGTTCTTC

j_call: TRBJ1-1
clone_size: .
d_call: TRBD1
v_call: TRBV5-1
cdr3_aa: CASSPDRVVNTEAFF
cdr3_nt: TGCGCCAGCAGCCCCGACAGGGTTGTGAACACTGAAGCTTTCTTT

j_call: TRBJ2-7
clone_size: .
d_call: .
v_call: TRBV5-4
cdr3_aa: CASSLIPGTISYEQYF
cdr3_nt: TGTGCCAGCAGCTTGATTCCGGGAACAATCTCCTACGAGCAGTACTTC

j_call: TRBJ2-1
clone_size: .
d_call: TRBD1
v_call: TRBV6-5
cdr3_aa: CASSYRTGGDEQFF
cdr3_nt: TGTGCCAGCAGTTACCGGACAGGGGGGGATGAGCAGTTCTTC

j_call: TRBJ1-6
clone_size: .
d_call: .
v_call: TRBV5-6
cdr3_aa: CASSLRAGANSPLHF
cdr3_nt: TGTGCCAGCAGCTTGAGGGCAGGGGCGAATTCACCCCTCCACTTT

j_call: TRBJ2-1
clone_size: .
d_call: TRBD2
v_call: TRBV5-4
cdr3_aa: CASSLASGSYNEQFF
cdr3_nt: TGTGCCAGCAGCTTGGCTAGCGGTTCCTACAATGAGCAGTTCTTC

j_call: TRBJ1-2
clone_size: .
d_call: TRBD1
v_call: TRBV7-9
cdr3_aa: CASSTFGGGQGFDYGYTF
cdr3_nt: TGTGCCAGCAGCACATTCGGGGGCGGACAGGGTTTTGACTATGGCTACACCTTC

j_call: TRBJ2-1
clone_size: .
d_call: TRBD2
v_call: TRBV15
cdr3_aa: CATSRDNAGGSPGEQFF
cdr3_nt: TGTGCCACCAGCAGAGATAACGCGGGAGGGTCCCCAGGGGAGCAGTTCTTC

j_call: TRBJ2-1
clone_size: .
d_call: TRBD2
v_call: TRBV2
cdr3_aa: CASAKWTSSYNEQFF
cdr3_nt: TGTGCCAGCGCAAAATGGACTAGCTCCTACAATGAGCAGTTCTTC

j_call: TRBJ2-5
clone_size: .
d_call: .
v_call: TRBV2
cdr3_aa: CASGPGLPIQETQYF
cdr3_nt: TGTGCCAGCGGTCCGGGACTCCCTATCCAAGAGACCCAGTACTTC